These 15 T cell receptor beta chains share one sample of origin, sequenced in a study of regulatory T cells in long-lasting Graves disease. Time point specified: newly diagnosed GD, antithyroid drugs for less than 3 months. Generation of the TCR library employed RNA extracted from PBMCs. Building of the TCR beta libraries involved iRepertoire HTBI primers and Arm-PCR of CDR3 regions. TCRdb recomputed calls from the multiplex PCR reads with MiXCR, one row per CDR3 protein. The sample shows around 470,000 distinct CDR3 sequences, about 15% of them seen only once. These data also featured in a second study, about T cells in Graves' hyperthyroidism and ophthalmopathy.

The sample consisted of peripheral blood mononuclear cells (PBMCs), taken at new diagnosis, from a patient treated with antithyroid drugs. The source of these receptors is a woman between 50 and 59 years old with Graves disease.

This clonotype was counted at least ten times. This chain connects TRBV30 to TRBJ1-2, with TRBD1 matching 10 bases. This CDR3 has 14 residues. Germline CDR1 and CDR2: GTSNPN and SVGIG (reference sequence). Trimming at V came to 3 bases and at J to 5 bases, leaving 6 bases not matched to a gene. For the CDR3, the DNA is TGTGCCTGGAGAATGGGACAGGGGAGGTATGGCTACACCTTC. This sequence encodes CAWRMGQGRYGYTF.

This clonotype was detected only a few times. The rearrangement uses TRBV19 and TRBJ1-5; 8 nucleotides agree with TRBD1. The CDR3 loop spans 14 amino acids. V was pared by 4 bases and J by 5 bases, with 4 bases of the junction left unmatched. CDR1 and CDR2 (germline): LNHDA, SQIVND (reference sequence). This CDR3 is CASSTLQGDQPQHF. The CDR3 DNA sequence: TGTGCCAGTAGTACCCTACAGGGGGATCAGCCCCAGCATTTT.

This clonotype came up many times. The chain combines TRBV6-1 with TRBJ2-7; 7 bases fit TRBD2. CDR1 and CDR2 from the germline V gene are MNHNS and SASEGT. There are 13 residues in the CDR3. Trimming took 11 bases from V and 3 from J; bases not matched to a gene: 10. The CDR3 is CAGTGGQSYEQYF. The CDR3 coding sequence is TGTGCCGGGACGGGAGGCCAGAGCTACGAGCAGTACTTC.

As for this clonotype: Just one base apart from a much larger clone, this may be a read error. The chain employs TRBV5-5 and TRBJ2-1; 14 bases align to TRBD2. The CDR3 runs 19 residues. Looked up from germline, CDR1 is SGHKS and CDR2 is YYEKEE (reference sequence). The CDR3 coding sequence is TGTGCCGGCAGCTTGAACACTAGGACCGGGACTAGCGGGAGCAGTGAGCAGTTCTTC. Its translation: CAGSLNTRTGTSGSSEQFF.

The chain combines TRBV28 with TRBJ2-3; either TRBD1 or TRBD2 may supply D (6 bases each). There are 15 residues in the CDR3. Germline V lookup: CDR1 MDHEN, CDR2 SYDVKM. Trimming removed 7 bases at V and 3 bases at J, with 17 bases between. The CDR3 DNA reads as TGTGCCAGCAAGGACTATGGGGGCGGGACAGATACGCAGTATTTT. Translating gives CASKDYGGGTDTQYF.

This clonotype was detected ten times or more. The chain combines TRBV3-1 with TRBJ2-7, with a weak D call TRBD2 (5 bases). Trimming cost V 2 bases and J 5 bases, with 7 bases left between them. The CDR3 has 12 amino acids. CDR1 is LGHDT, CDR2 YNNKEL, per germline (reference sequence). The CDR3 sequence: CASSQTGNEQYF. CDR3 sequence (DNA): TGTGCCAGCAGCCAAACGGGGAACGAGCAGTACTTC.

This clonotype has a count of ten or more. The chain carries TRBV11-2 and TRBJ2-7; no clear D. The CDR3 has 16 amino acids. Germline V CDR1 and CDR2: SGHAT, FQNNGV. Trimming shortened V by 1 base and J by 0 bases, and 13 bases separated the two germline ends. The CDR3 coding sequence is TGTGCCAGCAGCTTAGGACCCTCTAGAGGCTCCTACGAGCAGTACTTC. Its translation is CASSLGPSRGSYEQYF. Full variable domain (remainder filled in from reference TRBV11-2 and TRBJ2-7): EAGVAQSPRYKIIEKRQSVAFWCNPISGHATLYWYQQILGQGPKLLIQFQNNGVVDDSQLPKDRFSAERLKGVDSTLKIQPAKLEDSAVYLCASSLGPSRGSYEQYFGPGTRLTVT.

This clonotype was observed at least ten times. V and J are TRBV20-1 and TRBJ2-3; TRBD2 might be the D (6 bases). Trimming removed 5 bases from V and 4 bases from J, with 16 bases in between. Per the germline V gene, CDR1 is DFQATT and CDR2 is SNEGSKA (reference sequence). This CDR3 has 14 residues. CDR3 bases: TGCAGTGCTGCCACGGGAGATGGCGCAGATACGCAGTATTTT. This gives the protein CSAATGDGADTQYF.

Only a few counts were recorded for this clonotype. This rearrangement joins TRBV29-1 to TRBJ2-5, with TRBD1 matching 10 bases. The germline V gene has CDR1 SQVTM and CDR2 ANQGSEA. CDR3 length: 12 residues. V shed 6 bases and J 5 bases; nucleotides not matched to a gene: 3. CDR3 in amino acids: CSVDRGQETQYF. The CDR3 DNA is TGCAGCGTCGACAGGGGGCAGGAGACCCAGTACTTC.

The genes are TRBV19 and TRBJ2-6; 12 bases match TRBD2. Germline V gene sequence: CDR1 LNHDA, CDR2 SQIVND (reference sequence). This CDR3 has 18 amino acids. The V segment lost 6 bases and the J segment 0 bases; nucleotides outside the gene matches: 6. The CDR3 loop is CASRPSGRAPSGANVLTF. In nucleotides, the CDR3 is TGTGCCAGTAGGCCTAGCGGGAGGGCGCCCTCTGGGGCCAACGTCCTGACTTTC. The entire variable domain, with the rest obtained from reference TRBV19 and TRBJ2-6, is as follows: DGGITQSPKYLFRKEGQNVTLSCEQNLNHDAMYWYRQDPGQGLRLIYYSQIVNDFQKGDIAEGYSVSREKKESFPLTVTSAQKNPTAFYLCASRPSGRAPSGANVLTFGAGSRLTVL.

There are many counts of this clonotype. The chain recombines TRBV6-1 with TRBJ1-1, with D possibly TRBD1 on 6 matching bases. CDR3 length equals 15 residues. CDR1 and CDR2 from the germline V gene are MNHNS and SASEGT. Between the trimmed V and J ends, which lost 3 bases and 3 bases, there was a span of 14 bases. CDR3 DNA: TGTGCCAGCAGTGATCGACAAGGGGGGGACACTGAAGCTTTCTTT. Residues: CASSDRQGGDTEAFF.

This clonotype was recorded many times. This chain joins TRBV6-1 and TRBJ1-5, with D maybe TRBD1 (6 bases). Trimming stripped 3 bases from V and 6 bases from J, with 12 bases between. The CDR3 has 14 amino acids. Germline V gene data show CDR1 as MNHNS and CDR2 as SASEGT. The CDR3, as DNA: TGTGCCAGCAGTGAGTCGGCAGGGGTTCAGCCCCAGCATTTT. Its protein is CASSESAGVQPQHF.

In its sample, this clonotype was seen many times. CDR3 nucleotide sequence: TGTGCCAGCTCAACCGGACAGGGCACTGAAGCTTTCTTT. Its protein is CASSTGQGTEAFF. V gene TRBV18 combines with J gene TRBJ1-1; 8 bases match TRBD1. CDR1 is KGHSH and CDR2 is LQKENI in the germline V gene. The CDR3 is 13 amino acids. Trimming cost V 5 bases and J 4 bases; bases outside gene matches: 3.

This chain uses TRBV27 with TRBJ2-7; D not certain. Germline CDR1 MNHEY, CDR2 SMNVEV (reference sequence). V lost 3 bases and J 2 bases, leaving 11 bases between the germline ends. The CDR3 loop spans 14 amino acids. The CDR3 sequence: CASSFLTKPYEQYF. Here the CDR3 DNA reads TGTGCCAGCAGTTTTTTGACCAAGCCCTACGAGCAGTACTTC.

This clonotype was recorded a few times. This sequence joins TRBV27 and TRBJ2-7, with D unresolved. The length of the CDR3 is 14 residues. The V end was cut by 4 bases, the J end by 5 bases, with 15 bases between. Germline CDR1 reads MNHEY; CDR2 reads SMNVEV (reference sequence). CDR3 residues: CASSWGKSVHEQYF. CDR3 sequence (DNA): TGTGCCAGCAGTTGGGGTAAGAGCGTCCACGAGCAGTACTTC.